This T cell receptor beta chain is drawn from a study of T cell repertoires in cytomegalovirus infection. The trim removed 3 bases at V and 3 bases at J, leaving 2 bases unmatched. The CDR3 loop spans 13 amino acids. Germline V gene data show CDR1 as DFQATT and CDR2 as SNEGSKA (reference sequence). Study-level findings and limits: CMV-specific TCR beta clonotypes restricted by HLA-C dominated the ex vivo response. Identification of carriers of CMV plus the relevant HLA was performed using cumulative public TCR beta family frequency.

MiXCR, applied by TCRdb to the reads, yields one record per CDR3 protein. The sample consists of about 440,000 distinct CDR3 sequences, about a third of them appearing once. This clonotype appeared many times. The antigen remains unidentified. The specimen was PBMCs. The source is a human donor in good health (CMV status not recorded). Some clones in this sample may be carry-over from other donors' samples. This chain connects TRBV20-1 to TRBJ2-3; 8 nucleotides align to TRBD1. CDR3 bases: TGCAGTGCTAGGAGACAGGGGACAGATACGCAGTATTTT. Protein sequence: CSARRQGTDTQYF.